This TCR beta chain was captured in a study of prognosis after radiotherapy for stage I lung cancer. The CDR3 contains 12 residues. Germline CDR1 is SGHTA and CDR2 is FQGNSA. Trimming stripped 1 base from V and 6 bases from J, with 6 bases between. Genomic DNA served as the source from which two-round multiplex PCR generated TCR beta CDR3 amplicons. The authors ran first-round PCR with primers specific to each TRBV and TRBJ gene. Using its own MiXCR run on the multiplex PCR reads, TCRdb lists one record per CDR3 protein. The table includes approximately 20,000 distinct CDR3 sequences, around two fifths detected once.

This receptor was identified in a donor at least 50 years old with non-small cell lung cancer. The rearrangement joins TRBV7-2 to TRBJ1-1, with D unresolved. The specimen comprised PBMCs, sampled before or after stereotactic body radiation therapy (not recorded which). The CDR3 region is CASSLVRAEAFF. Written as DNA, the CDR3 is TGTGCCAGCAGCTTAGTAAGGGCTGAAGCTTTCTTT.